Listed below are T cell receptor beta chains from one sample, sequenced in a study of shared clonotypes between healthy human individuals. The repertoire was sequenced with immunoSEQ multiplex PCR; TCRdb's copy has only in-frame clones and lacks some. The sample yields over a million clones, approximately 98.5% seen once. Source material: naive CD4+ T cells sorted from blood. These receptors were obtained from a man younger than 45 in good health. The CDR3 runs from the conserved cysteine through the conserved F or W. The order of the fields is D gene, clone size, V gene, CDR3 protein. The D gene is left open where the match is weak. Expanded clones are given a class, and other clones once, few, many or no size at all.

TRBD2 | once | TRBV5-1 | CASNSGTSGAYEQYF
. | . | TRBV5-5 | CASSLTSNHPYEQYF
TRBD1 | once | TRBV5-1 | CASSPGTGASYEQYF
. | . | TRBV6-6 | CASSYLWETQYF
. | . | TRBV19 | CASSQHFNQPQHF
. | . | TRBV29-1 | CSVDRAMNTEAFF
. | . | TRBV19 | CASTADGHYNEQFF
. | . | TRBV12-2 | CATPFPNTEAFF
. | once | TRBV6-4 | CASSDSERRSSYNEQFF
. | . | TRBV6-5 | CASSSGRSSYNEQFF
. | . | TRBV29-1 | CSVEEKTGRYEQYF
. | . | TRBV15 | CATSIKRTGGLFF
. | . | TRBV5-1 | CASSLAPGNTIYF
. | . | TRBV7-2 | CASSLEVDSTDTQYF